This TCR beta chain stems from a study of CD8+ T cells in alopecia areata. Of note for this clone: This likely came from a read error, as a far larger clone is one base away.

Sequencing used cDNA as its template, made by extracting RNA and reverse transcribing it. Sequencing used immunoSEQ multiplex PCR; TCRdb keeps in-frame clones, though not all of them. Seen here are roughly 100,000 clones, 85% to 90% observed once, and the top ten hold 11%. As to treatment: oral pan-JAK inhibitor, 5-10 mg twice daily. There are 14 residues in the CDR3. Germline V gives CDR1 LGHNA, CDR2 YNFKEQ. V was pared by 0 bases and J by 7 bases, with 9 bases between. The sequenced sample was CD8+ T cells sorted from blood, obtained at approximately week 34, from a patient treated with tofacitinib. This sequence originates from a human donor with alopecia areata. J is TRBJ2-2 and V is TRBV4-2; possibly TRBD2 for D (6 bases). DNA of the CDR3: TGTGCCAGCAGCCAAGATCCCGGGAGCGGGGAGCTGTTTTTT. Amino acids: CASSQDPGSGELFF.